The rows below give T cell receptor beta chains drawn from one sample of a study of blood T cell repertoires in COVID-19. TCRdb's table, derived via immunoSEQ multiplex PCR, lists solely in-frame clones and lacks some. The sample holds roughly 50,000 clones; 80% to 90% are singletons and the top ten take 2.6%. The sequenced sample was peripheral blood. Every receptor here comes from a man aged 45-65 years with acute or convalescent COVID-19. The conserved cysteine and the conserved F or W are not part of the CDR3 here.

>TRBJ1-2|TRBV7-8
ASSSDRVQGYT
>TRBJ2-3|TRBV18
ASSPGQAGITDTQY
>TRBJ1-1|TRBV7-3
ASSTSGPYTEAF
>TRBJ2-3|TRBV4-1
ASSQDRLAEPSTDTQY
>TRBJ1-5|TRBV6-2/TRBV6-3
ASSRPSYSNQPQH
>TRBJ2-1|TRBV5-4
ASSLLTSGGPPQF
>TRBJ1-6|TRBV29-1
SVSGDTNNSPLH
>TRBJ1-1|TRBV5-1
ASSFGPRDSEAF
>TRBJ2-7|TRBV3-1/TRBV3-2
ASSRTSGTFSYEQY
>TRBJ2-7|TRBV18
ASSPLGQGTGEQY
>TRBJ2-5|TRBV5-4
ASSIDPSRETQY
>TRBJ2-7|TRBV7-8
ASSLAGGGTPYEQY
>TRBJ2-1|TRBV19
ASSMAGAYNEQF
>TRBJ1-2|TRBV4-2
ASSPLYRGPNHYGYT
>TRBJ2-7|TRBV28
ASSGYEQY
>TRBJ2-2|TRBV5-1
ASSPPLAGDTGELF
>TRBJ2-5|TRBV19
ASRPGLATQETQY
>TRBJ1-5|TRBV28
ASSPWVWGQSNQPQH
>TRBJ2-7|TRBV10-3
AISQTGGGYEQY
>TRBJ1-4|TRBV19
ASRQTGEGEKLF
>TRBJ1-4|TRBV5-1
ASSLSGTGGFGLEKLF
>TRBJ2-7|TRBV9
ASILRSDLRNYEQY
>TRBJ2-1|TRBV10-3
AISDVAGRYNEQF
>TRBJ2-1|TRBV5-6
ASSLGLAVVSHEQF
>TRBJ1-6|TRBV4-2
ASSQALTEPGSPLH
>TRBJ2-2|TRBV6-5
ASMTGNTGELF
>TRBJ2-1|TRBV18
ASSPRLAGASNEQF
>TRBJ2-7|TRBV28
ASTLAGASYEQY
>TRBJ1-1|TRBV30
AFPNGVGTEAF
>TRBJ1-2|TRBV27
ASSLYPWARGSDGYT
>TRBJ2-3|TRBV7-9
ASSARLAGGRLVDTQY
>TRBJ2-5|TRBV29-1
SVGDRPYQETQY
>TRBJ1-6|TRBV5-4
ASSLDGPTDNSPLH
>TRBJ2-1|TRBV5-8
ASSLGGETYNEQF
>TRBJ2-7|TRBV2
ASSALAGVRYEQY
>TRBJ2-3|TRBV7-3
ASSLAGLAGGPGTDTQY
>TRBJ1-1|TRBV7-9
ASSLDLNTEAF
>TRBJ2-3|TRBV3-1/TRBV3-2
ASSQGLAGGLTDTQY
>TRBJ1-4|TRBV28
ASSLVLGQGGEKLF
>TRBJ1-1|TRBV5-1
ASSFQGAGTEAF
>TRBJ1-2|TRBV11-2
ASSPANYGYT
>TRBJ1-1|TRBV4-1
ASSIDRNTEAF
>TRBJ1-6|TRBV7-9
ASSLIGRDNHNSPLH
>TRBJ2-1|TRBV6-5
ALGTAGAYNEQF
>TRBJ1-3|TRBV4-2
ASSQDLGSSGNTIY
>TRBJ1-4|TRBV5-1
ASSLVQGNGKEKLF